Shown below are 9 T cell receptor beta chains from a single sample sequenced in a study of blood T cells in healthy people across ages. Alongside a J-beta primer mix, a sample-barcoded 5' primer served in a second PCR lasting roughly 6 to 12 cycles. Via MiXCR, TCRdb re-called the 5' RACE reads, giving one row per CDR3 protein. This sample has roughly 1,500,000 distinct CDR3 sequences, with roughly 40% found just once. Sequencing was performed on blood. Every receptor here comes from a woman in her late teens or twenties in good health.

This chain links TRBV20-1 with TRBJ2-5, with 9 bases fitting TRBD1. The CDR3 covers 12 residues. The J segment lost 11 bases and the V segment lost 3 bases, leaving 7 bases of the junction unmatched. Germline V gene lookup returns CDR1 DFQATT and CDR2 SNEGSKA (reference sequence). Written as DNA, the CDR3 is TGCAGTGCTAGGGGGACAGGGTGTGAGCAGTACTTC. It yields the protein CSARGTGCEQYF.

V and J are TRBV28 and TRBJ2-3; weak D call: TRBD1 (5 bases). The CDR3 runs to 17 residues. V was cut by 5 bases and J by 5 bases, with 23 bases left in between. Germline-derived CDR1 and CDR2 are MDHEN and SYDVKM. CDR3 in amino acids: CASSKRGESWSQDTQYF. The CDR3, as DNA: TGTGCCAGCAGTAAAAGGGGCGAGTCGTGGTCACAAGATACGCAGTATTTT.

The chain combines TRBV6-6 with TRBJ2-1; 10 bases map to TRBD2. The CDR3 has 14 amino acids. V lost 8 bases, J lost 7 bases, and 8 bases stayed unmatched. Germline-derived CDR1 and CDR2 are MNHNY and SVGAGI (reference sequence). The DNA for the CDR3 is TGTGCCAGCGCTAGACTAGCGGGCGGGAATGAGCAGTTCTTC. As protein: CASARLAGGNEQFF.

CDR3 bases: TGCAGTGCTCTGGACAGGGGGGATGGCTACACCTTC. Its translation: CSALDRGDGYTF. The chain employs TRBV20-1 and TRBJ1-2; TRBD1 aligns across 10 bases. V gave up 5 bases and J gave up 6 bases; unmatched junction bases: 3. CDR3 length: 12 amino acids. The germline gives CDR1 DFQATT, CDR2 SNEGSKA (reference sequence).

CDR3 coding DNA: TGTGCCACGTCTGGGAAGAAACTGTTTTTT. Encoded protein: CATSGKKLFF. The chain carries TRBV6-6 and TRBJ1-4; D unclear. The V end was cut by 10 bases, the J end by 11 bases, with 11 bases between. The CDR3 sequence is 10 residues long. Germline loops: CDR1 MNHNY, CDR2 SVGAGI (reference sequence).

This clonotype was counted only a few times. CDR3 bases: TGTGCCAGCAGCTTGGGGGAGAACGGCAGAGTCCACCAAGAGACCCAGTACTTC. As protein: CASSLGENGRVHQETQYF. The chain couples TRBV5-6 to TRBJ2-5; a possible D gene is TRBD2 (5 bases). Germline V gene data show CDR1 as SGHDT and CDR2 as YYEEEE. V lost 0 bases to trimming and J lost 0 bases, with 18 bases between them. The CDR3 is made up of 18 amino acids.

The rearrangement joins TRBV6-1 to TRBJ1-2; 7 bases match TRBD1. The CDR3 covers 14 residues. Germline-derived CDR1 and CDR2 are MNHNS and SASEGT. The junction had 9 bases not matched to a gene; V was cut back by 5 bases and J by 6 bases. The CDR3 DNA is TGTGCCAGCAGTTCCTCCGGGACAGTAAATGGCTACACCTTC. It yields the protein CASSSSGTVNGYTF.

This clonotype was observed once. The junction differs from germline at one of its ends, possibly a read error. This chain links TRBV20-1 with TRBJ1-4; D ambiguous. Per the germline V gene, CDR1 is DFQATT and CDR2 is SNEGSKA (reference sequence). This CDR3 has 17 residues. In DNA form, the CDR3 reads TGCAGTGCTATTAATCACCGCGCGCAGGTGACTAAGGAAAAACTGTTTTTT. Translation gives CSAINHRAQVTKEKLFF.

This sequence joins TRBV6-5 and TRBJ2-7; no reliable D call. V lost 5 bases to trimming and J lost 0 bases, with 17 bases between them. The germline gives CDR1 MNHEY, CDR2 SVGAGI. The CDR3 spans 16 residues. CDR3 bases: TGTGCCAGCAGTCAACGGTCGGACGGATACTCCTACGAGCAGTACTTC. Protein sequence: CASSQRSDGYSYEQYF.